This T cell receptor (beta chain) was sequenced for a study of T-cell reconstitution after alpha-beta-depleted transplantation in children (dated by TCRdb to about 2016). For context, the study as a whole: Using TCR repertoire profiling, the study quantitatively followed how T-cell immune reconstitution unfolded in children after TCRalphabeta/CD19-depleted allogeneic hematopoietic cell transplantation. Study-level results and caveats: The apparently early alphabetaT-cell count recovery about two months after transplant was reportedly dependent on only several hundred rapidly expanded clones derived from non-depleted graft cells. The high TCRbeta diversity at day 60 in some patients was ascribed to recipient T cells and intrathymic progenitors that had survived conditioning. The frequencies of hyperexpanded clones fell over the following months, and after one year, T-cell counts and TCRbeta diversity were mostly attributed to newly produced T cells.

Libraries were built with PCR. TCRdb shows the sequencer as Illumina HiSeq 2500. TCR libraries were prepared with molecular barcoding, using unique molecular identifiers to normalize TCRbeta repertoire quantification. TCRdb reran the public reads through fastp at Q25 and MiXCR, keeping productive beta chains. Under each unique CDR3 protein, matching rows form one entry showing the most common genes and DNA. In this sample the table shows hundreds of thousands of distinct CDR3 sequences, roughly 14% of which occur a single time. About 0.77% of the sample is taken by the ten largest. V and J are trimmed by 5 bases and 2 bases, and the gene matches miss 5 bases of the junction. The CDR3 runs 13 residues from the cysteine to the phenylalanine. Of all the DNA, just the CDR3 is kept, 39 bases in frame from base 1. Based on the germline V gene (reference sequence), the CDR1 and CDR2 sequences are DFQATT and SNEGSKA.

The sample's treatment or condition label is to be understood as: allogeneic hematopoietic cell transplantation with graft depleted of TCRalphabeta T cells and CD19 B cells. TCRalphabeta/CD19-depleted allogeneic hematopoietic cell grafts were given to the transplant recipients, all of whom were children. As for this clonotype: No cognate antigen has been identified for it. No much larger clone is present one base from it, and per-base qualities are unavailable.

The TCR comes from a girl aged 2 to 9 with congenital amegakaryocytic thrombocytopenia, due to receive a stem cell transplant. The chain joins TRBV20-1 to TRBJ2-7, with 8 middle bases fitting TRBD1. The material sequenced was PBMCs, taken before TCRalphabeta/CD19-depleted stem cell transplant. The DNA reads TGCAGTGCTGTTTTGGACAGGGCCTACGAGCAGTACTTC. Its product reads: CSAVLDRAYEQYF.